This T cell receptor (beta chain) was captured in a study of blood T cell repertoires in COVID-19 (dated by TCRdb to the early 2020s). In terms of the full investigation: Collaborator samples came from the United States, Italy and Spain and covered acute and convalescent phases of COVID-19. The material from the prospective study consisted of cDNA or gDNA derived from T cells, B-cell-depleted T cells, or PBMCs. Subjects who had been exposed to COVID-19, were actively infected with it, or had recovered from it provided the deeply sampled blood TCRbeta repertoires that made up the dataset. A freely available public database, intended as a resource for researchers studying the immune response to SARS-CoV-2, is where the repertoires were released. The samples were drawn from two sources: the first 160 participants of the ongoing ImmuneRACE study, and 950 to 1,500 subjects contributed by 6 global collaborators. Nearly every sample came with metadata listing a de-identified subject ID, COVID-19 status, age in years and sex. HLA class I and class II types, where available, came from metadata supplied by the sample provider rather than from assay-based typing. Overall results and qualifications from the work: Clinical and demographic metadata were provided uncurated, with the amount varying by source and participant.

This clone was detected only a few times. Its antigen target is currently unknown. Base qualities were left out, and no much larger clone turns up one base away. Whole blood was collected in K2EDTA tubes by collaborating institutions according to the institutions' own protocols. For TCRbeta analysis, collaborators shipped samples as frozen whole blood, isolated PBMCs, or DNA extracted from either of those sample types. The cysteine opens and the phenylalanine closes a CDR3 of 11 amino acids. Only the CDR3 region is kept as DNA, spanning 33 bases read in frame from base 1. V gives up 6 bases and J gives up 8 bases, and the segment between their germline ends measures 10 bases. CDR1 and CDR2 were assigned from the germline V gene as ENHRY and SYGVKD. TCRbeta CDR3 regions were amplified from genomic DNA using the immunoSEQ Assay, a bias-controlled multiplex PCR. Processing in the source paper ran as follows. The number of nucleated cells in each sample was estimated from the amplification of reference gene primers within the assay. Sequence reads were collapsed and filtered to measure the absolute abundance of every unique TCRbeta CDR3 rearrangement. Productive Simpson clonality was computed per sample as the square root of Simpson's diversity index over productive rearrangements. The table was pulled from immuneACCESS by TCRdb, which kept in-frame rearrangements only. Such tables lose some clones; where checked, under half of the loss comes from unresolved V genes, and the rest has no known cause. Clonal size and the V and J genes are those of that table, whereas D and trimming came from the DNA. Here the sample has some 68,000 clones; roughly 88% occur a single time. 2.3% of the sample lies in the top ten.

The chain is encoded by TRBV10-3 joined to TRBJ1-1, and perhaps TRBD1 as D gene, on 5 matching bases. Sequenced material: peripheral blood. This receptor was taken from a human donor in a cohort sampled during active COVID-19. The nucleotides are TGTGCCATCAGGGTAAACAGGGAAGCTTTCTTT. It specifies CAIRVNREAFF.